The 27 T cell receptor beta chains listed next were all sequenced from one sample in a study of shared clonotypes between healthy human individuals. Using immunoSEQ multiplex PCR, the repertoire was profiled, and TCRdb retains in-frame clones only, with some absent. The data show over a million clones, with approximately 96% seen just once and 1.2% held by the top ten. Sequencing was done on a sample of naive CD4+ T cells sorted from blood. As to subset: CD45RA+ positively selected. Receptors originate from a man younger than 40 in good health.

The chain joins TRBV2 to TRBJ1-3; unclear D gene. The CDR3 has 14 amino acids. The V end lost 7 bases, the J end lost 2 bases, and 12 bases lay between the germline ends. Germline lookup yields CDR1 SNHLY and CDR2 FYNNEI. CDR3 in amino acids: CASILDTAGNTIYF. The CDR3 DNA is TGTGCCAGCATTTTAGACACCGCTGGAAACACCATATATTTT.

This chain joins TRBV28 and TRBJ1-2; no clear D. Germline assignment: CDR1 MDHEN and CDR2 SYDVKM. This CDR3 has 15 amino acids. V lost 3 bases, J lost 8 bases, and 19 bases lay in between. The CDR3 sequence: CASSLVSRTSGGYTF. The CDR3 coding sequence is TGTGCCAGCAGTTTGGTCTCCCGGACCTCGGGGGGCTACACCTTC.

The chain is built from TRBV2 and TRBJ2-7, with D unclear. Trimming pared 7 bases from V and 0 bases from J, leaving 10 bases between. Germline lookup yields CDR1 SNHLY and CDR2 FYNNEI. CDR3 length: 13 amino acids. This chain's CDR3 is CASTASDSYEQYF. The CDR3 coding sequence is TGTGCCAGCACGGCATCTGACTCCTACGAGCAGTACTTC.

The chain carries TRBV10-3 and TRBJ1-1; 7 bases map to TRBD1. Germline V gives CDR1 ENHRY, CDR2 SYGVKD. The CDR3 is made up of 16 amino acids. V trimming: 5 bases; J trimming: 2 bases; junction bases outside the gene matches: 11. The CDR3 is CAISHRGTPSNTEAFF. The CDR3 nucleotides are TGTGCCATCAGTCACAGGGGAACCCCTTCAAACACTGAAGCTTTCTTT.

The chain uses TRBV28 and TRBJ1-2, with 8 bases lining up with TRBD1. The CDR3 covers 18 residues. V shed 7 bases and J 0 bases; nucleotides not matched to a gene: 16. In germline, CDR1 is MDHEN, CDR2 SYDVKM. The CDR3 loop is CASTSYGTGGEANYGYTF. CDR3 in DNA: TGTGCCAGCACTTCTTATGGGACAGGAGGCGAAGCTAACTATGGCTACACCTTC.

In this sample, this clone turned up once. The V gene is TRBV11-2, the J gene TRBJ2-5; TRBD2 is a possible D gene (6 bases). V was clipped by 5 bases and J by 4 bases, with 11 bases between them. The CDR3 sequence is 13 residues long. The germline CDR1 and CDR2 sequences are SGHAT and FQNNGV. In nucleotides, the CDR3 is TGTGCCAGCAGCCAAGGGACTGGAGAGACCCAGTACTTC. Its translation: CASSQGTGETQYF.

The V gene is TRBV19, the J gene TRBJ2-3; 11 nucleotides line up with TRBD2. Germline assignment: CDR1 LNHDA and CDR2 SQIVND (reference sequence). This CDR3 is built from 15 residues. Trimming at V came to 6 bases and at J to 2 bases, leaving 4 bases not matched to a gene. CDR3 nucleotides: TGTGCCAGTAGGAAGGGACTAGCGGACACAGATACGCAGTATTTT. Amino acids: CASRKGLADTDTQYF.

Regarding this clone: In this CDR3 the conserved last residue, phenylalanine or tryptophan, is missing, so a read error is likely. No DNA is shown, since the ends of the CDR3 on it are uncertain; the CDR3 is the one TCRdb lists. The chain couples TRBV6-4 to TRBJ1-2. A total of 14 residues make up the CDR3, ends included. The V gene's germline CDR1 is MRHNA and CDR2 SNTAGT. CDR3 residues: CASSHGCSHGKTYG.

The chain carries TRBV6-6 and TRBJ2-1, with D unclear. The germline CDR1 and CDR2 sequences are MNHNY and SVGAGI (reference sequence). Between the trimmed V and J ends, which lost 2 bases and 8 bases, there was a span of 4 bases. This CDR3 is 11 amino acids long. CDR3 loop: CASSYRDEQFF. The DNA for the CDR3 is TGTGCCAGCAGTTACCGTGATGAGCAGTTCTTC.

The chain links TRBV4-1 to TRBJ2-1; possible D gene TRBD1, 6 bases. There are 15 residues in the CDR3. The V end was cut by 1 base, the J end by 1 base, with 8 bases between. CDR1 is MGHRA and CDR2 is YSYEKL in the germline V gene. The CDR3 region has the DNA TGCGCCAGCAGCCAAGTGCAGGGGTCCTACAATGAGCAGTTCTTC. Its translation: CASSQVQGSYNEQFF.

The V call is TRBV19, the J call TRBJ2-3, with 8 bases that match TRBD2. The CDR3 has 16 residues. With V trimmed by 4 bases and J by 0 bases, 6 bases remained unmatched. Germline CDR1 is LNHDA and CDR2 is SQIVND (reference sequence). The CDR3 spells CASSTGGGRSTDTQYF. The CDR3 DNA is TGTGCCAGTAGTACCGGCGGGGGGAGAAGCACAGATACGCAGTATTTT.

This chain uses TRBV28 with TRBJ2-1, with D possibly TRBD1 on 5 matching bases. CDR3 length equals 16 residues. In germline, CDR1 is MDHEN, CDR2 SYDVKM. Deletions cut 6 bases from V and 0 bases from J, with 15 bases between. The CDR3 DNA sequence: TGTGCCAGCAGCCAAAGGACATCGAGCTCCTACAATGAGCAGTTCTTC. Its protein product is CASSQRTSSSYNEQFF.

Here the CDR3 reads CASSESGTAYGYTF. DNA for the CDR3: TGTGCCAGCAGTGAATCCGGGACAGCCTATGGCTACACCTTC. V is TRBV28 and J is TRBJ1-2; 7 bases align to TRBD1. The CDR3 has 14 residues. V lost 5 bases to trimming and J lost 4 bases; unmatched junction nucleotides: 7. Germline V gene lookup returns CDR1 MDHEN and CDR2 SYDVKM.

V and J are TRBV7-8 and TRBJ2-7; 8 positions agree with TRBD2. The CDR3 is 16 residues long. Trimming took 0 bases from V and 2 from J; bases not matched to a gene: 6. Germline CDR1 and CDR2: SGHVS and FQNEAQ. The CDR3 DNA sequence: TGTGCCAGCAGCTTAGCTAGGACTAGCCGGACCTACGAGCAGTACTTC. It encodes CASSLARTSRTYEQYF.

This clone occurred a few times. The J gene is TRBJ1-2, the V gene TRBV6-1, with unresolved D. V shed 1 base and J shed 1 base, with 4 bases lying between them. Germline assignment: CDR1 MNHNS and CDR2 SASEGT. This CDR3 region has 13 residues. The CDR3 DNA reads TGTGCCAGCAGTGAAGGTTTTAACTATGGCTACACCTTC. The encoded protein is CASSEGFNYGYTF.

The V call is TRBV7-2, the J call TRBJ2-7, with D possibly being TRBD1 or TRBD2 (6 bases each). The V end was cut by 5 bases, the J end by 7 bases, with 18 bases between. Germline CDR1 SGHTA, CDR2 FQGNSA. This CDR3 spans 14 amino acids. The CDR3 nucleotides read TGTGCCAGCAGCCTCACCTGGGGGGCAGGAGAGCAGTACTTC. Protein product: CASSLTWGAGEQYF.

This clone was observed once. This sequence joins TRBV5-1 and TRBJ2-1, with unresolved D. The CDR3 loop spans 17 amino acids. Trimming left V 0 bases short and J 1 base short, with 14 bases between. The germline V gene has CDR1 SGHRS and CDR2 YFSETQ. The DNA for the CDR3 is TGCGCCAGCAGCTTGGGGCTTAGCCAGGAATCCTACAATGAGCAGTTCTTC. Amino acids: CASSLGLSQESYNEQFF.

As regards this clone: Other DNA sequences from this sample encode an identical CDR3 as well. The chain links TRBV29-1 to TRBJ1-2, with a weak D call TRBD1 (5 bases). This CDR3 is built from 12 residues. V lost 4 bases and J lost 1, with 7 bases in between. Germline CDR1 is SQVTM and CDR2 is ANQGSEA. The DNA of the CDR3 is TGCAGCGTTGGGGACGGTAACTATGGCTACACCTTC. It translates to CSVGDGNYGYTF. The full variable domain, its missing parts supplied by reference TRBV29-1 and TRBJ1-2, is SAVISQKPSRDICQRGTSLTIQCQVDSQVTMMFWYRQQPGQSLTLIATANQGSEATYESGFVIDKFPISRPNLTFSTLTVSNMSPEDSSIYLCSVGDGNYGYTFGSGTRLTVV.

The chain joins TRBV18 to TRBJ2-7; D possibly corresponds to TRBD2 (7 bases). Germline V lookup: CDR1 KGHSH, CDR2 LQKENI. This CDR3 comprises 13 residues. V was clipped by 6 bases and J by 3 bases, with 12 bases between them. CDR3 coding DNA: TGTGCCAGCTCCACTAGGGGGGGCTACGAGCAGTACTTC. It specifies CASSTRGGYEQYF.

This rearrangement joins TRBV5-6 to TRBJ2-1; 8 positions match TRBD2. Germline V lookup: CDR1 SGHDT, CDR2 YYEEEE. The CDR3 is 14 amino acids. V lost 5 bases and J lost 2; bases outside the gene matches: 3. In DNA form, the CDR3 reads TGTGCCAGCAGGCAGACTAGCGCCTACAATGAGCAGTTCTTC. It translates to CASRQTSAYNEQFF.

This sequence joins TRBV6-6 and TRBJ2-5, with 9 bases lining up with TRBD1. J was trimmed by 4 bases and V by 0 bases; bases with no gene match: 6. The germline CDR1 and CDR2 sequences are MNHNY and SVGAGI (reference sequence). This CDR3 has 16 amino acids. The chain's CDR3 is CASSYSMGTGIETQYF. CDR3 coding DNA: TGTGCCAGCAGTTACTCGATGGGGACAGGGATAGAGACCCAGTACTTC.

CDR3 protein: CARMGDRDGEQYF. The CDR3 nucleotides read TGTGCCCGCATGGGGGACAGGGACGGCGAGCAGTACTTC. V gene TRBV30 combines with J gene TRBJ2-7, with 9 bases fitting TRBD1. This CDR3 region has 13 residues. V shed 8 bases and J 6 bases; nucleotides not matched to a gene: 11. Germline lookup yields CDR1 GTSNPN and CDR2 SVGIG (reference sequence). Together with reference TRBV30 and TRBJ2-7, the CDR3 gives the full variable domain: SQTIHQWPATLVQPVGSPLSLECTVEGTSNPNLYWYRQAAGRGLQLLFYSVGIGQISSEVPQNLSASRPQDRQFILSSKKLLLSDSGFYLCARMGDRDGEQYFGPGTRLTVT.

The chain has TRBV7-9 and TRBJ2-1; TRBD2 aligns across 9 bases. CDR1 and CDR2 from the germline V gene are SEHNR and FQNEAQ (reference sequence). The CDR3 runs to 17 residues. The V gene end was trimmed by 2 bases and the J gene end by 6 bases; junction bases not matched to a gene: 11. The CDR3 protein is CASSLPIAGAVSNEQFF. The CDR3 DNA follows: TGTGCCAGCAGCTTACCCATAGCGGGAGCCGTTTCCAATGAGCAGTTCTTC. Full variable domain (remainder filled in from reference TRBV7-9 and TRBJ2-1): DTGVSQNPRHKITKRGQNVTFRCDPISEHNRLYWYRQTLGQGPEFLTYFQNEAQLEKSRLLSDRFSAERPKGSFSTLEIQRTEQGDSAMYLCASSLPIAGAVSNEQFFGPGTRLTVL.

The rearrangement joins TRBV7-9 to TRBJ2-3, with 8 bases that match TRBD1. CDR3 length: 16 residues. J gave up 6 bases and V 5 bases, and 13 bases lay outside the gene matches. CDR1 and CDR2 from the germline V gene are SEHNR and FQNEAQ (reference sequence). Written as DNA, the CDR3 is TGTGCCAGCAGCCCCCGAGACAGGGGTCCGGGGGATACGCAGTATTTT. It encodes CASSPRDRGPGDTQYF.

The gene calls are TRBV13 and TRBJ2-1; no clear D gene. Deletions cut 0 bases from V and 0 bases from J, with 12 bases between. The V gene's germline CDR1 is PRHDT and CDR2 FYEKMQ (reference sequence). The CDR3 loop spans 17 amino acids. CDR3 residues: CASSLGWRTSSYNEQFF. The DNA of the CDR3 is TGTGCCAGCAGCTTAGGTTGGCGGACCAGCTCCTACAATGAGCAGTTCTTC.

This chain links TRBV28 with TRBJ1-5, with no clear D. This CDR3 comprises 12 residues. From germline, CDR1 is MDHEN and CDR2 SYDVKM. V was trimmed by 6 bases and J by 3 bases, leaving 6 bases between them. In nucleotides, the CDR3 is TGTGCCAGCAGGGCTGACAATCAGCCCCAGCATTTT. Translated: CASRADNQPQHF.

This chain uses TRBV5-8 with TRBJ2-1; 14 bases match TRBD2. The CDR3 length is 19 residues. Germline V gene lookup returns CDR1 SGHTS and CDR2 YDEGEE. Germline trimming cut 3 bases from V and 8 bases from J; bases unmatched to any gene: 16. CDR3 nucleotides: TGTGCCAGCAGCTCGCCGGGACTAGCGGGAGTCTTAATCGCTGATGAGCAGTTCTTC. This gives the protein CASSSPGLAGVLIADEQFF.